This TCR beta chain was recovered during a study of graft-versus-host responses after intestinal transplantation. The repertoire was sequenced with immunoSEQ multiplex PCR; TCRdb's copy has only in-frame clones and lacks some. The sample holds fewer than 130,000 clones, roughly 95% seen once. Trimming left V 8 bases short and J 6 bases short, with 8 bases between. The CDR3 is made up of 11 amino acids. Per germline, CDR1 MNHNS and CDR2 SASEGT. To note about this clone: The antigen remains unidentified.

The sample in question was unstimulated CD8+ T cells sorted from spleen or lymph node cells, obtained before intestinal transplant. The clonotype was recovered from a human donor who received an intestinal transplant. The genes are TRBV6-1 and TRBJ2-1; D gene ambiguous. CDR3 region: CASGVTNEQFF. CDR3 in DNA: TGTGCCAGCGGAGTAACCAATGAGCAGTTCTTC.